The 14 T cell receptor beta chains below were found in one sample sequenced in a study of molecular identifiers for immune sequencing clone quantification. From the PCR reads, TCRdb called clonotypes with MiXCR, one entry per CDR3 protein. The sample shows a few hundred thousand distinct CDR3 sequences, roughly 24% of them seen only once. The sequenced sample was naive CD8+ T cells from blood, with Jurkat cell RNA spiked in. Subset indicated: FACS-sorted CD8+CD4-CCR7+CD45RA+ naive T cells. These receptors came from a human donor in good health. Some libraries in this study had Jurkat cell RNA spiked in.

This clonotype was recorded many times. CDR3 in amino acids: CSVDQDYLSGTDTQYF. CDR3 nucleotide sequence: TGCAGCGTTGATCAGGATTACCTTTCGGGCACAGATACGCAGTATTTT. This sequence joins TRBV29-1 and TRBJ2-3; unclear D gene. Trimming stripped 3 bases from V and 1 base from J, with 17 bases between. The CDR3 length is 16 residues. The germline V gene has CDR1 SQVTM and CDR2 ANQGSEA.

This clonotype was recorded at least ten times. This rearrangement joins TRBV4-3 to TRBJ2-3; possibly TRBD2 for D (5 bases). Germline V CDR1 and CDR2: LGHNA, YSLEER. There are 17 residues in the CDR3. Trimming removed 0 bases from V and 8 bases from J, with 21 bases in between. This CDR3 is CASSQDARETIWGTQYF. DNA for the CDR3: TGCGCCAGCAGCCAAGACGCTAGGGAGACGATTTGGGGTACGCAGTATTTT.

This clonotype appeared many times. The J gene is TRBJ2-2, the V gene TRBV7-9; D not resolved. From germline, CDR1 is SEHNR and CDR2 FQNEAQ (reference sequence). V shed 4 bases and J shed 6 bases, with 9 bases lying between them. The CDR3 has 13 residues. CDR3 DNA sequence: TGTGCCAGCAGCTACACGATCTCCGGGGAGCTGTTTTTT. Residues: CASSYTISGELFF.

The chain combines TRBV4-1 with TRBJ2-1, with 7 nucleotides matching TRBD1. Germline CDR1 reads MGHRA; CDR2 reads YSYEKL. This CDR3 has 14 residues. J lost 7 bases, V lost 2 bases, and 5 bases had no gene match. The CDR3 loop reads CASSQIPGGNEQFF. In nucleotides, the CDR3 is TGCGCCAGCAGCCAAATTCCAGGGGGAAATGAGCAGTTCTTC.

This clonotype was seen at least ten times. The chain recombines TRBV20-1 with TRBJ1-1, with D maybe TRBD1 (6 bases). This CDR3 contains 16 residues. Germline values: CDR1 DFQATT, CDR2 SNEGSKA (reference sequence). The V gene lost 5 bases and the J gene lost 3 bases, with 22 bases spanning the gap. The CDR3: CSAEISGTRGDTEAFF. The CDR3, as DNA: TGCAGTGCTGAAATCTCCGGGACACGGGGAGACACTGAAGCTTTCTTT.

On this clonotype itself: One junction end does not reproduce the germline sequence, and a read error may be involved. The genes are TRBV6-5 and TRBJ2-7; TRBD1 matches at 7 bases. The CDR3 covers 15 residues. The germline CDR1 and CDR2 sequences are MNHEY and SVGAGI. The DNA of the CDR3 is TGTGCCAGCGGTTACGGGACAGAGTATTACTACGAGCAGTACTTC. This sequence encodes CASGYGTEYYYEQYF.

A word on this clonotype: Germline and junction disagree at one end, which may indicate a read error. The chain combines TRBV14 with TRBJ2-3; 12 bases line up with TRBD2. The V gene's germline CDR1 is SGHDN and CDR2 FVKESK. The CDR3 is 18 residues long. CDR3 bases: TGTGCCAGCAGCCCAATGGGACTAGCGGGTGAAAGCACAGATACGCGGTATTTT. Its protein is CASSPMGLAGESTDTRYF.

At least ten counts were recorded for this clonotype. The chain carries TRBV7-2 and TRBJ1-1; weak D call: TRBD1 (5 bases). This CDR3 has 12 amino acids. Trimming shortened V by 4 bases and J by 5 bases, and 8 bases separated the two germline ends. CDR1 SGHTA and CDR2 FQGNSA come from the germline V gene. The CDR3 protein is CASSSWGTEAFF. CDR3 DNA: TGTGCCAGCAGCTCGTGGGGGACTGAAGCTTTCTTT.

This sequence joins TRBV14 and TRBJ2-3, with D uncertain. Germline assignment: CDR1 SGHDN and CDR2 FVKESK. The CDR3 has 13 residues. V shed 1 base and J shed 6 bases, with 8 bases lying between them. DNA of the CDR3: TGTGCCAGCAGCCAAGTTTTGGGGGATACGCAGTATTTT. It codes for CASSQVLGDTQYF.

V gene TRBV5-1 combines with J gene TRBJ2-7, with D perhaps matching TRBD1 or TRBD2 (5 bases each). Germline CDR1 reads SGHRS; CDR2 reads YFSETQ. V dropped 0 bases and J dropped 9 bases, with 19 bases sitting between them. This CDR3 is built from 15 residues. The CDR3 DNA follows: TGCGCCAGCAGCTTGGGACAAATCCTGGGGGACGGGCAGTACTTC. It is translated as CASSLGQILGDGQYF.

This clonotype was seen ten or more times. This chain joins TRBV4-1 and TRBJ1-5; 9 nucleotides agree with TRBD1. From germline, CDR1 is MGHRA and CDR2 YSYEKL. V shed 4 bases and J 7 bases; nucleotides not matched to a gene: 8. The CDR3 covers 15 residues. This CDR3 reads CASSRTGTGLQPQHF. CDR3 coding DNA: TGCGCCAGCAGCCGTACCGGGACAGGGCTCCAGCCCCAGCATTTT.

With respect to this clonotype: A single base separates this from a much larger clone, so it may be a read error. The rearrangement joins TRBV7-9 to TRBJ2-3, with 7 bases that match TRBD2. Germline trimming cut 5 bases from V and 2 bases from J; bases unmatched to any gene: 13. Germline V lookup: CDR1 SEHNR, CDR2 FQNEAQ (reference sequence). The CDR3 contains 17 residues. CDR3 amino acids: CASSPDGTTLDTDTQYF. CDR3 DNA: TGTGCCAGCAGCCCCGACGGGACTACTCTTGACACAGATACGCAGTATTTT.

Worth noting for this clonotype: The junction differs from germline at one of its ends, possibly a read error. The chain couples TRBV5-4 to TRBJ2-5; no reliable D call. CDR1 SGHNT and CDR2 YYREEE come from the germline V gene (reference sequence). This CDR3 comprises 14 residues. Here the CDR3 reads CARRPWPGPAPPSF. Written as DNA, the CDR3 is TGTGCCCGCCGCCCCTGGCCGGGCCCCGCGCCCCCGTCCTTC.

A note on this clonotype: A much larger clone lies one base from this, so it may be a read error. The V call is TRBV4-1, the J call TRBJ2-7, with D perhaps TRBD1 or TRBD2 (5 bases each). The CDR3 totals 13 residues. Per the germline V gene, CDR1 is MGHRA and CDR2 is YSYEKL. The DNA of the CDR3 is TGCGCCGGCAGCCAAGGGGACCCCTACGAGCAGTACTTC. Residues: CAGSQGDPYEQYF.